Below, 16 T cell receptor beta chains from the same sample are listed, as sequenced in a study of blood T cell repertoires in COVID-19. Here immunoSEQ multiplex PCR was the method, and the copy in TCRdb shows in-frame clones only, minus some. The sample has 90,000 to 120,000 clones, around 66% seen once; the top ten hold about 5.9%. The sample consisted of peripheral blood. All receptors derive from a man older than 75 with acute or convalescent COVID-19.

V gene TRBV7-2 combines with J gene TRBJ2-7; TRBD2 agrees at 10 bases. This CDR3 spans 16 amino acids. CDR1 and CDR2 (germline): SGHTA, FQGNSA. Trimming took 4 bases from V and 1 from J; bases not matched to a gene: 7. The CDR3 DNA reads TGTGCCAGCAGCTCCCTCTTAGCGGGAGGTTCCTACGAGCAGTACTTC. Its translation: CASSSLLAGGSYEQYF.

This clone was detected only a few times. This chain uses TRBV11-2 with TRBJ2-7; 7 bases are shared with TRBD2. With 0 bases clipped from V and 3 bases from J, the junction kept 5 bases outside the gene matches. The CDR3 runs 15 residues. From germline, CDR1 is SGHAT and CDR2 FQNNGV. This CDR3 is CASSLEAGAFYEQYF. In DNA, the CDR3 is TGTGCCAGCAGCTTAGAGGCGGGAGCTTTCTACGAGCAGTACTTC.

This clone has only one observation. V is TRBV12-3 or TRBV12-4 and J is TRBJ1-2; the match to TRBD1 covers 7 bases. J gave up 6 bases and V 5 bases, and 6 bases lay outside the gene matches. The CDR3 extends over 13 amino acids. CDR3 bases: TGTGCCAGCAGTGCCGGGACAGCACATGGCTACACCTTC. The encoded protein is CASSAGTAHGYTF.

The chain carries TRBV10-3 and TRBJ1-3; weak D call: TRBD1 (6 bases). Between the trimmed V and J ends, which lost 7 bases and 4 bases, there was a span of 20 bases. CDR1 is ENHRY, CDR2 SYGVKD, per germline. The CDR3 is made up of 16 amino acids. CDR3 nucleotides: TGTGCCATCAAGGGGGACAAACCCGAATCCGGAAACACCATATATTTT. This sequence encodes CAIKGDKPESGNTIYF.

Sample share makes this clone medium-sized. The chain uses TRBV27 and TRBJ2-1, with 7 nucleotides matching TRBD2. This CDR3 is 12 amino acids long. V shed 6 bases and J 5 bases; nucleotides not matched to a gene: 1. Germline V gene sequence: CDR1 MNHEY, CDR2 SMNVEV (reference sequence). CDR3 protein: CASSGTNNEQFF. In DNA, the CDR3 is TGTGCCAGCAGCGGGACTAACAATGAGCAGTTCTTC.

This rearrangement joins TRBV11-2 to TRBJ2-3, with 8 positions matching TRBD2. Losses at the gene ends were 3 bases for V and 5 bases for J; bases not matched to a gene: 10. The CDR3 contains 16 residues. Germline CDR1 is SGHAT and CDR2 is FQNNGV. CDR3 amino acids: CASSFRAGGLGDTQYF. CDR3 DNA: TGTGCCAGCAGCTTTCGGGCGGGAGGTTTGGGAGATACGCAGTATTTT.

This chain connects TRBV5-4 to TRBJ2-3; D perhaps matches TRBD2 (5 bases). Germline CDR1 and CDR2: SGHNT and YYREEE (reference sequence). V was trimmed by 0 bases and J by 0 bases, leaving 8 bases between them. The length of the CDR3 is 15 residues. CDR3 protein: CASSLGESSTDTQYF. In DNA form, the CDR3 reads TGTGCCAGCAGCTTGGGGGAGTCTAGCACAGATACGCAGTATTTT.

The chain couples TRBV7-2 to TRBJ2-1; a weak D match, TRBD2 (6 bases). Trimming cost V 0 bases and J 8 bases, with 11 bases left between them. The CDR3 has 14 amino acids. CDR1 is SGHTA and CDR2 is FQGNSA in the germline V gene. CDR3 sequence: CASSLAISGYEQFF. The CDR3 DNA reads TGTGCCAGCAGCTTAGCGATTAGCGGCTATGAGCAGTTCTTC.

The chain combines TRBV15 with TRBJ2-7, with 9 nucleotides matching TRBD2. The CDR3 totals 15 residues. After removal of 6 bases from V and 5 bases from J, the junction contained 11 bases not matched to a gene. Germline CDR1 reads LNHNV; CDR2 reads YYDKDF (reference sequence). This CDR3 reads CATRPGLAGQNEQYF. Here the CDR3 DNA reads TGTGCCACCAGGCCGGGACTAGCAGGGCAAAACGAGCAGTACTTC.

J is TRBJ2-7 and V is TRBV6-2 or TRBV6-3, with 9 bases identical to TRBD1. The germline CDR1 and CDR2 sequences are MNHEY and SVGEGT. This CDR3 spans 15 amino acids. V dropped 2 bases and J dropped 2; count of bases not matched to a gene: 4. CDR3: CASSYGTGTAYEQYF. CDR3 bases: TGTGCCAGCAGTTACGGGACAGGGACAGCCTACGAGCAGTACTTC.

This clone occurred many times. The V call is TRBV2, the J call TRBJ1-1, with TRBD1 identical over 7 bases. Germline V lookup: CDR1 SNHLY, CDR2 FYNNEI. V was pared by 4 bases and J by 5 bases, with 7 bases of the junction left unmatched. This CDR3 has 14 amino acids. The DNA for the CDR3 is TGTGCCAGCAGTGCCGCGACAGGGCGGACTGAAGCTTTCTTT. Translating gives CASSAATGRTEAFF.

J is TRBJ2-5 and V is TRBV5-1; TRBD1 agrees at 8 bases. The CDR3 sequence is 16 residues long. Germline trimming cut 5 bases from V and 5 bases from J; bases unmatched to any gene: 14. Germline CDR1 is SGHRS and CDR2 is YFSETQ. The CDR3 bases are TGCGCCAGCAGGACCGGACAGGGCCCGATATCCGAGACCCAGTACTTC. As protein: CASRTGQGPISETQYF. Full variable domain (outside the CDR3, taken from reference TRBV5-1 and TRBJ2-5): KAGVTQTPRYLIKTRGQQVTLSCSPISGHRSVSWYQQTPGQGLQFLFEYFSETQRNKGNFPGRFSGRQFSNSRSEMNVSTLELGDSALYLCASRTGQGPISETQYFGPGTRLLVL.

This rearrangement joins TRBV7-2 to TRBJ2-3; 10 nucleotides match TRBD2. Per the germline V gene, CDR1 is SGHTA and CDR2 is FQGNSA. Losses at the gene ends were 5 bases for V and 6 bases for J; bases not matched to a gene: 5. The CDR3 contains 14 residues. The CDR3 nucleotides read TGTGCCAGCAGCGCTAGCGGGAGTGGGGATACGCAGTATTTT. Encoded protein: CASSASGSGDTQYF. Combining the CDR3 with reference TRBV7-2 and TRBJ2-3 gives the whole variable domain GAGVSQSPSNKVTEKGKDVELRCDPISGHTALYWYRQSLGQGLEFLIYFQGNSAPDKSGLPSDRFSAERTGGSVSTLTIQRTQQEDSAVYLCASSASGSGDTQYFGPGTRLTVL.

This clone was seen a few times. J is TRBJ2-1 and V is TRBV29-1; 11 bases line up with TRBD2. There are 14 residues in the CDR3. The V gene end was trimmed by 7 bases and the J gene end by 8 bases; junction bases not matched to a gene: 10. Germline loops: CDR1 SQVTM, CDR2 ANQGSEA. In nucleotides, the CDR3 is TGCAGCGGAGAGACTAGCGGGGCCTGGGATGAGCAGTTCTTC. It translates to CSGETSGAWDEQFF.

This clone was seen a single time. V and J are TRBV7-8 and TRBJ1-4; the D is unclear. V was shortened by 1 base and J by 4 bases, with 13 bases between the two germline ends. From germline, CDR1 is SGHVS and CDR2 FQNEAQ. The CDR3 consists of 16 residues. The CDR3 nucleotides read TGTGCCAGCAGCTTAGGGTCTGGGCAGGTTAATGAAAAACTGTTTTTT. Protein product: CASSLGSGQVNEKLFF.

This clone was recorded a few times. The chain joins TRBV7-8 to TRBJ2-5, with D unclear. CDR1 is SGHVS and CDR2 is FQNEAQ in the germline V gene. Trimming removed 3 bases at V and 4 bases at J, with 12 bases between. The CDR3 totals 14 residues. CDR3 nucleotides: TGTGCCAGCAGCTTTTCCTATCCCACAGAGACCCAGTACTTC. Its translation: CASSFSYPTETQYF.